This T cell receptor beta chain was sequenced in a study of blood T cell repertoires in COVID-19. Study-level background: From T cells, B-cell-depleted T cells, or PBMCs came the material, which was cDNA or gDNA.

The data were produced by immunoSEQ multiplex PCR, yet TCRdb's version contains in-frame clones alone and is incomplete. The sample has 250,000 to 300,000 clones; approximately 87% are singletons. The sequenced sample consisted of peripheral blood. This TCR derives from a young woman with COVID-19, enrolled during active disease.

CDR3 sequence reads: CASSPNDRAAQPQHF. The CDR3, as DNA: TGTGCCAGCAGCCCAAACGACAGGGCGGCTCAGCCCCAGCATTTT. The chain carries TRBV28 and TRBJ1-5; 7 bases match TRBD1. The CDR3 covers 15 residues. Germline CDR1 MDHEN, CDR2 SYDVKM. The ends lost 6 bases at V and 6 bases at J; junction bases unmatched: 11.